This entry lists 9 T cell receptor beta chains sequenced from one sample in a study of T cells after yellow fever vaccination. TCRdb recomputed calls from the 5' RACE reads with MiXCR, one row per CDR3 protein. Among 300,000 to 400,000 distinct CDR3 sequences listed, about 6.2% were seen once. Source: PBMCs, taken 5 days after the yellow fever booster vaccination. The receptors here all came from a man aged 25-45 years who received the YFV17D yellow fever vaccine.

This clonotype was detected only a few times. The chain employs TRBV29-1 and TRBJ2-1; D is unclear. Germline V gene lookup returns CDR1 SQVTM and CDR2 ANQGSEA. The CDR3 totals 13 residues. Deletions cut 7 bases from V and 3 bases from J, with 13 bases between. The CDR3 sequence is CSGSKKVYNEQFF. The CDR3 DNA follows: TGCAGCGGGTCTAAAAAGGTCTACAATGAGCAGTTCTTC.

This clonotype was seen more than once but under ten times. The genes are TRBV24-1 and TRBJ2-1; 13 nucleotides agree with TRBD2. This CDR3 region has 18 residues. Trimming at V came to 3 bases and at J to 2 bases, leaving 6 bases not matched to a gene. Germline assignment: CDR1 KGHDR and CDR2 SFDVKD. This CDR3 is CATSDMTSGRSTYNEQFF. The CDR3 nucleotides read TGTGCCACCAGTGATATGACTAGCGGGAGGTCTACCTACAATGAGCAGTTCTTC.

This clonotype was recorded a few times. This sequence joins TRBV11-2 and TRBJ1-1; D gene uncertain. The CDR3 sequence is 15 residues long. Trimming took off 7 bases at V and 2 bases at J, with 17 bases between the two ends. From germline, CDR1 is SGHAT and CDR2 FQNNGV. The CDR3 region has the DNA TGTGCCAGCACCTTCCGACAATCCATCAACACTGAAGCTTTCTTT. Residues: CASTFRQSINTEAFF. Variable domain in full (rest from reference TRBV11-2 and TRBJ1-1): EAGVAQSPRYKIIEKRQSVAFWCNPISGHATLYWYQQILGQGPKLLIQFQNNGVVDDSQLPKDRFSAERLKGVDSTLKIQPAKLEDSAVYLCASTFRQSINTEAFFGQGTRLTVV.

The table lists this clonotype with a few counts. V and J are TRBV14 and TRBJ2-7, with a weak D call TRBD2 (5 bases). Trimming removed 6 bases at V and 2 bases at J, with 8 bases between. The CDR3 totals 12 residues. Per germline, CDR1 SGHDN and CDR2 FVKESK. DNA for the CDR3: TGTGCCAGCAGTATACTAGCCTACGAGCAGTACTTC. This encodes CASSILAYEQYF.

The V and J genes are TRBV5-1 and TRBJ2-1, with 11 bases fitting TRBD2. Germline V gene sequence: CDR1 SGHRS, CDR2 YFSETQ. J was trimmed by 0 bases and V by 4 bases; bases with no gene match: 12. The CDR3 runs 19 residues. Written as DNA, the CDR3 is TGCGCCAGCAGCCCACTCGCCCAGACTAGCGGGACCTCCTACAATGAGCAGTTCTTC. The encoded protein is CASSPLAQTSGTSYNEQFF.

As concerns this clonotype: This may arise from a read error, as a much more abundant clone is one base away. The V call is TRBV20-1, the J call TRBJ2-3; TRBD1 aligns across 7 bases. J was trimmed by 6 bases and V by 3 bases; bases with no gene match: 18. The CDR3 consists of 17 residues. Germline lookup yields CDR1 DFQATT and CDR2 SNEGSKA (reference sequence). Written as DNA, the CDR3 is TGCAGTGCTAGCCCATCGCATCACAGGGGCGCAGCGGATACGCAGTATTTT. Its translation is CSASPSHHRGAADTQYF.

This clonotype has more than one count but fewer than ten. The chain uses TRBV6-1 and TRBJ2-2, with TRBD2 matching over 16 bases. The CDR3 runs to 18 residues. Germline V lookup: CDR1 MNHNS, CDR2 SASEGT. The J segment lost 5 bases and the V segment lost 5 bases, leaving 8 bases of the junction unmatched. CDR3 in amino acids: CASSPRPGLAGGTGELFF. CDR3 DNA: TGTGCCAGCAGTCCAAGACCGGGACTAGCGGGAGGGACCGGGGAGCTGTTTTTT.

CDR3 sequence (DNA): TGTGCCAGCAGCTCTCTGGTCTCCTATGGCTACACCTTC. Protein sequence: CASSSLVSYGYTF. The chain combines TRBV7-2 with TRBJ1-2; D is unresolved. The CDR3 totals 13 residues. Germline V gives CDR1 SGHTA, CDR2 FQGNSA. Trimming took off 4 bases at V and 4 bases at J, with 10 bases between the two ends.

In this sample, this clonotype turned up many times. The chain joins TRBV5-1 to TRBJ2-7; possibly TRBD2 for D (5 bases). The CDR3 totals 14 residues. The V end was cut by 1 base, the J end by 2 bases, with 10 bases between. Germline V gene data show CDR1 as SGHRS and CDR2 as YFSETQ. CDR3 DNA: TGCGCCAGCAGCTTGTTTAGCGCGACCTACGAGCAGTACTTC. It translates to CASSLFSATYEQYF.